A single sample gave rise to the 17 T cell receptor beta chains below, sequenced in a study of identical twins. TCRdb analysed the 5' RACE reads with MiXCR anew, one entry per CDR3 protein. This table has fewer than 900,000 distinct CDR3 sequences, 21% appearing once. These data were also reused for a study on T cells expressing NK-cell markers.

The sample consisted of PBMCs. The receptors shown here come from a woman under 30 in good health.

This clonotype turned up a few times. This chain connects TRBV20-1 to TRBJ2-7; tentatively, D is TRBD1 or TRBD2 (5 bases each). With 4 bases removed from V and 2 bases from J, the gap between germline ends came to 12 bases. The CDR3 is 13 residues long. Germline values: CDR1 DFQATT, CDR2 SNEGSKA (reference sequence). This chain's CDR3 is CSANPGPAYEQYF. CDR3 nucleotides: TGCAGTGCTAATCCGGGGCCTGCCTACGAGCAGTACTTC.

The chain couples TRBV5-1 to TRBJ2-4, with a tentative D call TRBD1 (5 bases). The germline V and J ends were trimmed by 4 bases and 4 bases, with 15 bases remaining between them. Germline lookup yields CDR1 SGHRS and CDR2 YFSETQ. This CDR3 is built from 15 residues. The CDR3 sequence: CASSPPVWTKNIQYF. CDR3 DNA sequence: TGCGCCAGCAGCCCGCCGGTCTGGACAAAAAACATTCAGTACTTC. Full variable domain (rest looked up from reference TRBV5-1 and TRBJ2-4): KAGVTQTPRYLIKTRGQQVTLSCSPISGHRSVSWYQQTPGQGLQFLFEYFSETQRNKGNFPGRFSGRQFSNSRSEMNVSTLELGDSALYLCASSPPVWTKNIQYFGAGTRLSVL.

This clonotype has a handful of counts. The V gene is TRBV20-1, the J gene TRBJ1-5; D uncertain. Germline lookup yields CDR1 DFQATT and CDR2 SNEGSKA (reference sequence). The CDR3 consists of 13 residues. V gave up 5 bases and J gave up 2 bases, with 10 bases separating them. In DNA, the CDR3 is TGCAGTGCTGGCCCCGGGCGCAATCAGCCCCAGCATTTT. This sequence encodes CSAGPGRNQPQHF.

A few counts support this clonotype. CDR3: CASSLRAPYEQYF. The CDR3 nucleotides are TGTGCCAGCAGTTTAAGGGCGCCCTACGAGCAGTACTTC. The rearrangement links TRBV27 to TRBJ2-7; no definite D call. The CDR3 is 13 amino acids. Germline CDR1 is MNHEY and CDR2 is SMNVEV (reference sequence). V shed 2 bases and J shed 2 bases, with 7 bases lying between them.

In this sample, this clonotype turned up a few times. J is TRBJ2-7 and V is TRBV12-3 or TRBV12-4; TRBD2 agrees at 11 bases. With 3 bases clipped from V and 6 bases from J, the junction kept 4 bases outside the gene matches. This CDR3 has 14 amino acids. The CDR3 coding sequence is TGTGCCAGCAGTTTTAGCGGGGGGGCCCGCGAGCAGTACTTC. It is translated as CASSFSGGAREQYF.

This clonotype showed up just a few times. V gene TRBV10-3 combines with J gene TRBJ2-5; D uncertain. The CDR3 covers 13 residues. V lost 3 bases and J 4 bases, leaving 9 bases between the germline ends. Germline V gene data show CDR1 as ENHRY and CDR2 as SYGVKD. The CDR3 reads CAISERRRETQYF. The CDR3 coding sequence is TGTGCCATCAGTGAACGAAGACGAGAGACCCAGTACTTC.

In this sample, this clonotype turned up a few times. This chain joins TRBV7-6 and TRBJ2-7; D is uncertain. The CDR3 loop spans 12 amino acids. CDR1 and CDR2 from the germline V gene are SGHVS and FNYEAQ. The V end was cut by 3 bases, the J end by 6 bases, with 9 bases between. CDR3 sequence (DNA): TGTGCCAGCAGCTTTAGTTGGGGCGAGCAGTACTTC. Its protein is CASSFSWGEQYF. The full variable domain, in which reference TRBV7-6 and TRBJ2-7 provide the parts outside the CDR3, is GAGVSQSPRYKVTKRGQDVALRCDPISGHVSLYWYRQALGQGPEFLTYFNYEAQQDKSGLPNDRFSAERPEGSISTLTIQRTEQRDSAMYRCASSFSWGEQYFGPGTRLTVT.

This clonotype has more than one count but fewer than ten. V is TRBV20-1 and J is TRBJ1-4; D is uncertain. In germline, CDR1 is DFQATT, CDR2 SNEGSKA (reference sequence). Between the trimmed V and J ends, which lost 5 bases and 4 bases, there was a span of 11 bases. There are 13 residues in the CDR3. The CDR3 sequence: CSAPVGFNEKLFF. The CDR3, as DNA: TGCAGTGCTCCCGTTGGTTTTAATGAAAAACTGTTTTTT.

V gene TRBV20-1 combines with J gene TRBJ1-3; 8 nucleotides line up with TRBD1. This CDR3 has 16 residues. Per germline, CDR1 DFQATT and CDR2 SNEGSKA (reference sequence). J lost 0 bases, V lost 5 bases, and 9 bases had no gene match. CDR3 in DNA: TGCAGTGCTGCTCAGGGGGCAGGATTCTCTGGAAACACCATATATTTT. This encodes CSAAQGAGFSGNTIYF.

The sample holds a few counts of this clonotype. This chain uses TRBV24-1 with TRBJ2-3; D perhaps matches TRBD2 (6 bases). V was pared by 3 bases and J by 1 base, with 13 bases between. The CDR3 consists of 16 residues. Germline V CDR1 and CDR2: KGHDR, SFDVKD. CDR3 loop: CATSDTSGSRTDTQYF. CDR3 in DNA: TGTGCCACCAGTGATACCAGCGGGTCCCGCACAGATACGCAGTATTTT.

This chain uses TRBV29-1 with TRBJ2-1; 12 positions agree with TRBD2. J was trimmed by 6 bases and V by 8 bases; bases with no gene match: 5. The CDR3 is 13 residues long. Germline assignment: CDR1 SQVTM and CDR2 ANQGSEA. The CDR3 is CSSGLAGPNEQFF. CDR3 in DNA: TGCAGCAGCGGACTAGCGGGACCCAATGAGCAGTTCTTC.

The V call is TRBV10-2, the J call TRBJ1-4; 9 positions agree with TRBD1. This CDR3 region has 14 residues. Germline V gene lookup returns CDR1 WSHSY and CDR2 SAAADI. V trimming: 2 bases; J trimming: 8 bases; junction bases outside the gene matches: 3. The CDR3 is CASSEGTGREKLFF. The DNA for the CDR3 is TGCGCCAGCAGTGAGGGGACAGGGAGGGAAAAACTGTTTTTT.

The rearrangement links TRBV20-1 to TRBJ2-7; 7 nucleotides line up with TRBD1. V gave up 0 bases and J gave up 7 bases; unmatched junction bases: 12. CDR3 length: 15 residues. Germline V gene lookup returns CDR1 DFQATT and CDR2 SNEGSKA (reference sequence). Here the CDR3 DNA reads TGCAGTGCTAGAGATGCGGACAGGTCAAGTACGGAGCAGTACTTC. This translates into CSARDADRSSTEQYF.

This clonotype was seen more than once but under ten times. CDR3 nucleotides: TGTGCCAGCAGCTCCCCCGGACAGTTCCTCTACTCTGGGGCCAACGTCCTGACTTTC. Encoded protein: CASSSPGQFLYSGANVLTF. The chain links TRBV11-2 to TRBJ2-6, with D possibly TRBD1 on 6 matching bases. Trimming stripped 4 bases from V and 0 bases from J, with 19 bases between. The CDR3 has 19 amino acids. Germline CDR1 is SGHAT and CDR2 is FQNNGV.

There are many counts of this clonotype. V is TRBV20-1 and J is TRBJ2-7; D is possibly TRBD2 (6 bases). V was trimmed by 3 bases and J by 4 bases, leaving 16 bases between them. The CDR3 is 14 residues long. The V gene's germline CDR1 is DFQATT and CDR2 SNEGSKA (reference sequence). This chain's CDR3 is CSASGGPSTYEQYF. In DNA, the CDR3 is TGCAGTGCTAGCGGGGGACCGTCGACATACGAGCAGTACTTC.

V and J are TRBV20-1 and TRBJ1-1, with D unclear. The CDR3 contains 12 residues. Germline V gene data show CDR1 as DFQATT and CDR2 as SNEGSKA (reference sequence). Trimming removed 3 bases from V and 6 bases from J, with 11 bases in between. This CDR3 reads CSARDVSPEAFF. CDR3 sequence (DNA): TGCAGTGCTAGGGATGTAAGCCCTGAAGCTTTCTTT.

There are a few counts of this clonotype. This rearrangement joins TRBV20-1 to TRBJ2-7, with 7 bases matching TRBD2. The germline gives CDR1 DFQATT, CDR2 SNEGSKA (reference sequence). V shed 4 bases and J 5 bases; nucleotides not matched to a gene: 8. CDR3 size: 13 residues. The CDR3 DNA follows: TGCAGTGCTAATCGTCTAGCGGCCGACGAGCAGTACTTC. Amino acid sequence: CSANRLAADEQYF.